The subject of this entry is one T cell receptor beta chain. Its antigen is currently unknown. There are 13 residues in the CDR3. Trimming removed 1 base from V and 3 bases from J, with 7 bases in between. Germline CDR1 is DFQATT and CDR2 is SNEGSKA (reference sequence). These data come from a study of human T cells and chemical hapten exposure. Study overall: Sensitization employed 2% DPC on approximately 2 cm by approximately 2 cm of upper inner arm skin. Whole-study results and caveats: Given that the donors had alopecia, their immune response may differ from that seen in healthy people.

Using its own MiXCR run on the RACE reads, TCRdb lists one record per CDR3 protein. In the table there are 150,000 to 200,000 distinct CDR3 sequences, just under 30% of which are singletons. The time point: pre-sensitization, week 0. As to treatment: therapeutic diphenylcyclopropenone sensitization with weekly scalp DPC. Blood was collected ahead of every patch test applied. The rearrangement joins TRBV20-1 to TRBJ1-5; D is undetermined. This material consisted of whole blood, taken in connection with sensitization to the hapten diphenylcyclopropenone (DPC). The clonotype originates from a woman under 40 with alopecia areata. Some clones in this sample may be carry-over from other donors' samples. The DNA of the CDR3 is TGCAGTGCTAGAGCAGGTCCCAATCAGCCCCAGCATTTT. Its translation: CSARAGPNQPQHF.